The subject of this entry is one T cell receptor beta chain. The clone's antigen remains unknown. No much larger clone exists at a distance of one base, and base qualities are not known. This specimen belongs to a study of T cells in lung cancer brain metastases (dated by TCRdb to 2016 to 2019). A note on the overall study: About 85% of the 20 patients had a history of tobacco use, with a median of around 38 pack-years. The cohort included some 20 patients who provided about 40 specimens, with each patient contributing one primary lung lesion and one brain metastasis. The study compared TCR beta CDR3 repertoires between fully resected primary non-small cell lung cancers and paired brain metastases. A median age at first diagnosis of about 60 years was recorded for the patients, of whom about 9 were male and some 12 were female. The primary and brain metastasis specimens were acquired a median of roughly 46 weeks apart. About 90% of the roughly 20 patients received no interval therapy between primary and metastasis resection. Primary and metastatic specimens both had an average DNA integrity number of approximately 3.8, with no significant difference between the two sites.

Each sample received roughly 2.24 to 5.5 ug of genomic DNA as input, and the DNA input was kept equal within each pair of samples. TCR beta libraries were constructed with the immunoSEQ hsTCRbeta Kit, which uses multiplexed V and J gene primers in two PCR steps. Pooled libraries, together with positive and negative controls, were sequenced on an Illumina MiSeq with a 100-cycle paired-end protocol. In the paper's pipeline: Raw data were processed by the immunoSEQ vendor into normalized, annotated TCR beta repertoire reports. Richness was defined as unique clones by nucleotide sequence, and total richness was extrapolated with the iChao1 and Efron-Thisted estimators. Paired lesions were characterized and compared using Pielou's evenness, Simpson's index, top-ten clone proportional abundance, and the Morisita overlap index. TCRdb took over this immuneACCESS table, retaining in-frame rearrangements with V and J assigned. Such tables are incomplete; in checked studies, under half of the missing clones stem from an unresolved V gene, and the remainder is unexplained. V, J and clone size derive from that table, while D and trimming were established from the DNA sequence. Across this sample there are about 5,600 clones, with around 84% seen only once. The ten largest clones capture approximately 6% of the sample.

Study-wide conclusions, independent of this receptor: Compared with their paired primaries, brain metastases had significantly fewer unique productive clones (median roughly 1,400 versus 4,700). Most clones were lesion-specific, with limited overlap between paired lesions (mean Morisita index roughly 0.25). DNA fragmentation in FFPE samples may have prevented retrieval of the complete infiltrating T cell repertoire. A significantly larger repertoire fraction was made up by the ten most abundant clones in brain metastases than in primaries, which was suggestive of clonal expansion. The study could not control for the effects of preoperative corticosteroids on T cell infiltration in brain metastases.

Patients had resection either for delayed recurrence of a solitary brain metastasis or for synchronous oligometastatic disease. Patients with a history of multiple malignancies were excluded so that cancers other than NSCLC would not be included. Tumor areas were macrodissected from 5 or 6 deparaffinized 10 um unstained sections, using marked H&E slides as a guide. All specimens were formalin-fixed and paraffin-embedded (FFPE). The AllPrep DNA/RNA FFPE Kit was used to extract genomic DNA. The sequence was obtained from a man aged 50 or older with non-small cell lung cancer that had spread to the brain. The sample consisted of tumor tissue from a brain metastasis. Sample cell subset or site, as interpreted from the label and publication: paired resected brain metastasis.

This receptor has the CDR3 CASSPTGIQPQHF. In nucleotide form, the sequence is TGTGCCAGCAGCCCAACAGGGATTCAGCCCCAGCATTTT. The rearrangement joined TRBV7-2 to TRBJ1-5; the best D guess is TRBD1, with 6 bases matching. Cut back by 5 bases and 6 bases, the V and J ends lie 11 bases apart. CDR1 SGHTA and CDR2 FQGNSA are derived from the germline V gene. From cysteine to phenylalanine, the CDR3 is 13 amino acids long. The sequence is cut down to CDR3 DNA, 39 bases in frame from base 1.